This note documents a single T cell receptor beta chain sequence. Germline V CDR1 and CDR2: MGHDK, SYGVNS. The CDR3 has 14 residues. The V end was cut by 1 base, the J end by 4 bases, with 10 bases between. This entry belongs to a study of blood T cell repertoires in COVID-19. About the study: Sources were T cells, B-cell-depleted T cells, or PBMCs; the material itself was cDNA or gDNA.

Profiling relied on immunoSEQ multiplex PCR, and the TCRdb table lists in-frame clones only, not all of them. The data show over 200,000 clones, 85% seen once. Symptom resolution, clearance, or two negative PCRs marked the recovered donors of Cohort 3. The receptor comes from a man aged 40-49 years who had recovered from COVID-19. The source material was PBMCs or T cells enriched from blood (not recorded which). This chain joins TRBV25-1 and TRBJ1-2; D gene ambiguous. The CDR3: CASSELTASYGYTF. The CDR3 nucleotides read TGTGCCAGCAGTGAATTAACAGCCTCCTATGGCTACACCTTC.